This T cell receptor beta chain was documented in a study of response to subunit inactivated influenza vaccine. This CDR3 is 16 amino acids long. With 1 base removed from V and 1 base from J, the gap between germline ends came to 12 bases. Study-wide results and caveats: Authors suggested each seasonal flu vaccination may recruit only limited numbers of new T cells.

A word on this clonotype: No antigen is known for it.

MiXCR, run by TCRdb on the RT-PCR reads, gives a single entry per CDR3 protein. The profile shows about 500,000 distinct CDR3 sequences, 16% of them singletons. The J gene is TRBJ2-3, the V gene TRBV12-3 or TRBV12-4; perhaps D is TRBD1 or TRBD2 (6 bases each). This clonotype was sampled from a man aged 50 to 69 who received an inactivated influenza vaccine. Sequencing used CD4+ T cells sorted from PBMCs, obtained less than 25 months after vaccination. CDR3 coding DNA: TGTGCCAGCAGTTTAGGGTTTAGGGGGGGCACAGATACGCAGTATTTT. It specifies CASSLGFRGGTDTQYF.